The clone carrying this TCR beta chain has more than one count but fewer than ten. The antigen is not known. Whole-blood samples were 2 to 3 ml of peripheral blood from healthy adult volunteers. An oligonucleotide containing a UMI was ligated to the 3' end of TCR cDNA. The source of the sample is a study of naive and memory T cell subsets. Alpha and beta constant region primers primed reverse transcription for blood and skin samples. The SP2 primer and nested alpha and beta constant region primers amplified ligated cDNA in four rounds. TCRdb re-called the 5' RACE reads through MiXCR, storing one row per CDR3 protein. The sample yields over 20,000 distinct CDR3 sequences, approximately 22% seen once. Study results and limitations: TCR transcript changes with activation or differentiation may affect this RNA method.

The V gene end was trimmed by 7 bases and the J gene end by 1 base; junction bases not matched to a gene: 8. The CDR3 covers 16 residues. Germline V gene sequence: CDR1 MNHEY, CDR2 SVGAGI. The chain combines TRBV6-5 with TRBJ1-1; 11 bases are a match to TRBD1. The receptor was isolated from a female donor in good health. CDR3 loop: CASTQPGQGENTEAFF. The DNA for the CDR3 is TGTGCCAGCACCCAACCGGGACAGGGGGAGAACACTGAAGCTTTCTTT.